The T cell receptor beta chain under discussion was sequenced for a study of OX40 agonist ivuxolimab in advanced cancers. About the study: Every 2 weeks, ivuxolimab was infused into the patients intravenously at between 0.01 and 10 mg/kg. Partial responses were recorded for three patients, including one with hepatocellular carcinoma and two with cutaneous melanoma.

Points from the study as a whole: At 0.1 to 3.0 mg/kg, clonal expansion of CD4+ and CD8+ blood T cells had occurred by week 6. On average, a greater number of expanded clones characterised CD8+ T cells relative to CD4+.

This clone was detected only once. Its antigen is unknown. Clones were sequenced by immunoSEQ multiplex PCR, and TCRdb holds only the in-frame ones, with some missing. The sample contains approximately 49,000 clones, around 85% of which appear only once. The CDR3 is 15 amino acids. Germline CDR1 SNHLY, CDR2 FYNNEI. J lost 4 bases, V lost 7 bases, and 9 bases had no gene match. The rearrangement uses TRBV2 and TRBJ2-3; 9 bases map to TRBD2. This specimen consisted of CD4+ or CD8+ T cells sorted from blood, obtained in a trial of the OX40 agonist ivuxolimab. The clonotype comes from an adult with an advanced solid tumor such as melanoma, head and neck, liver or kidney cancer. In DNA, the CDR3 is TGTGCCAGCAAAGTTAGGACTAGCGAGGCAGATACGCAGTATTTT. It specifies CASKVRTSEADTQYF.